A single sample gave rise to the 2 T cell receptor beta chains below, sequenced in a study of cytomegalovirus exposure and HLA in healthy donors. PCR amplification relied on 60 Vbeta primers (plus 13 Jbeta primers). Generated by immunoSEQ multiplex PCR, the TCRdb table keeps only in-frame clones and is missing some. This sample carries 100,000 to 150,000 clones, roughly 78% of them seen once, and the ten largest clones take approximately 3.5%. Sample: PBMCs. These TCRs come from a man under 40 in good health and CMV-seronegative.

The chain is built from TRBV25-1 and TRBJ2-5; 11 positions agree with TRBD2. The tail of the sequence fits TRBJ2-7 better, so the J call may be wrong. The CDR3 runs to 15 residues. CDR1 and CDR2 from the germline V gene are MGHDK and SYGVNS. DNA for the CDR3: TGTGCCAGCAGTGATCTAGCGGGGGGCGATTCCGAGCAGTACTTC. It codes for CASSDLAGGDSEQYF.

This clone is labeled as medium-sized. The V and J genes are TRBV11-2 and TRBJ2-7, with TRBD1 matching over 7 bases. Germline values: CDR1 SGHAT, CDR2 FQNNGV. V lost 1 base, J lost 7 bases, and 4 bases stayed unmatched. The CDR3 is 13 amino acids. The CDR3 region is CASSLGLRGEQYF. In nucleotides, the CDR3 is TGTGCCAGCAGCTTAGGCCTCAGGGGGGAGCAGTACTTC.